The clone carrying this TCR beta chain was recorded many times. The record originates from a study of blood T cell repertoires in COVID-19. Study-level background: Acute-phase and convalescent COVID-19 samples originated in the United States, Italy and Spain.

Participants' reported clinical history set cohort assignment. Within the 2 weeks before study entry, each person in the exposed group met a COVID-19 case. Methods used by the authors: Quantification of nucleated cells was approximated via reference gene primer amplification. The table came from immunoSEQ multiplex PCR; TCRdb's copy has only in-frame clones and leaves some out. D and trimming were read from the DNA, whereas the V and J calls and clone size are those reported in that table. The sample holds 200,000 to 300,000 clones; under 90% are singletons and the top ten take 3.6%. The ends lost 3 bases at V and 0 bases at J; junction bases unmatched: 7. This CDR3 is 16 amino acids long. CDR1 SGHAT and CDR2 FQDESV come from the germline V gene (reference sequence).

This TCR derives from a woman aged 35 to 49 who had been exposed to COVID-19. Sequencing was carried out using PBMCs or T cells enriched from blood (not recorded which). The chain links TRBV11-1 to TRBJ1-1; 7 bases match TRBD1. The CDR3 DNA follows: TGTGCCAGCAGCTTCGGGTCAGGGGGATTGAACACTGAAGCTTTCTTT. This codes for CASSFGSGGLNTEAFF.